The 2 T cell receptor beta chains below all came from one sample that was sequenced in a study of blood T cells in healthy people across ages. Through a sample-barcoded 5' primer and a J-beta primer mix, a second PCR was run for roughly 7 to 11 cycles. TCRdb recomputed calls from the 5' RACE reads with MiXCR, one row per CDR3 protein. The data hold 870,000 or so distinct CDR3 sequences, with about 28% observed a single time. Sequenced input: blood. These receptors were taken from a woman aged 80 or older in good health.

V gene TRBV5-4 combines with J gene TRBJ2-3; a possible D gene is TRBD1 (6 bases). Germline values: CDR1 SGHNT, CDR2 YYREEE (reference sequence). There are 15 residues in the CDR3. V was pared by 4 bases and J by 1 base, with 13 bases between. The CDR3: CASSRTARGTDTQYF. The DNA for the CDR3 is TGTGCCAGCAGCCGGACAGCCAGAGGCACAGATACGCAGTATTTT.

This clonotype was seen ten or more times. This chain uses TRBV11-2 with TRBJ2-3; 9 nucleotides match TRBD2. CDR1 and CDR2 (germline): SGHAT, FQNNGV. V trimming: 0 bases; J trimming: 7 bases; junction bases outside the gene matches: 11. This CDR3 comprises 17 residues. The CDR3 DNA follows: TGTGCCAGCAGCTTAGATCGGAGGGGACTAGCTTCAAATACGCAGTATTTT. It codes for CASSLDRRGLASNTQYF.